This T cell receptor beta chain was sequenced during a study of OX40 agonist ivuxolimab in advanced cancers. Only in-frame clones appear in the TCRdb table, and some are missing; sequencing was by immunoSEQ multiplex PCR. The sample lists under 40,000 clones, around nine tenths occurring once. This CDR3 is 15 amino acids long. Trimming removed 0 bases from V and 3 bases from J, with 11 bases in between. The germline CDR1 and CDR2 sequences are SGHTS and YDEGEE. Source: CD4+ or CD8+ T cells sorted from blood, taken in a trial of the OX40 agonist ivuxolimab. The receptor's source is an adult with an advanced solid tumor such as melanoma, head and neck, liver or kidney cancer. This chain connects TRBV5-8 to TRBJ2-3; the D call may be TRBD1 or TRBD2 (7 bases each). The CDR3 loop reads CASSLGRGGTDTQYF. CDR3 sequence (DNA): TGTGCCAGCAGCTTGGGCAGGGGGGGGACAGATACGCAGTATTTT.